The 10 T cell receptor beta chains in this list originate from one sample, sequenced in a study of spatial heterogeneity in lung cancer. Findings and caveats of the study: Mutation tallies in tumors tracked expanded intratumoral alpha and beta TCR counts.

These receptors lack a known antigen. Time point in this sample: sample taken at primary tumor resection. TCRdb called the 5' RACE reads again in MiXCR, with one record for every CDR3 protein. The top ten hold about 20% of the sample, which has around 100,000 distinct CDR3 sequences, 4% to 4.5% seen once. Sequences were derived from lung tumor tissue, sampled at surgery. All receptors derive from a male donor with early-stage non-small cell lung cancer.

At least ten counts were recorded for this clonotype. V and J are TRBV20-1 and TRBJ1-2; TRBD1 aligns across 7 bases. The CDR3 length is 14 residues. Germline-derived CDR1 and CDR2 are DFQATT and SNEGSKA (reference sequence). V shed 3 bases and J 0 bases; nucleotides not matched to a gene: 4. This chain's CDR3 is CSASGDRANYGYTF. Here the CDR3 DNA reads TGCAGTGCTAGTGGGGACAGAGCTAACTATGGCTACACCTTC.

This clonotype was seen only a few times. The chain employs TRBV10-3 and TRBJ2-1; TRBD1 matches at 12 bases. The V gene end was trimmed by 10 bases and the J gene end by 6 bases; junction bases not matched to a gene: 7. The germline CDR1 and CDR2 sequences are ENHRY and SYGVKD. The CDR3 spans 14 residues. The CDR3 loop is CATGGTGGVNEQFF. CDR3 sequence (DNA): TGTGCCACGGGGGGGACAGGGGGCGTCAATGAGCAGTTCTTC.

There are many counts of this clonotype. The chain carries TRBV12-3 or TRBV12-4 and TRBJ1-2; D perhaps matches TRBD1 (5 bases). The CDR3 extends over 15 amino acids. The V end lost 2 bases, the J end lost 5 bases, and 15 bases lay between the germline ends. CDR3 in amino acids: CASSLSSGALYGYTF. The CDR3 nucleotides read TGTGCCAGCAGTTTATCGTCCGGGGCCCTTTATGGCTACACCTTC.

This clonotype was observed many times. The CDR3, as DNA: TGCAGCGAAAAGGGAGGCCGAGGGTACAATGAGCAGTTCTTC. It translates to CSEKGGRGYNEQFF. The chain uses TRBV20-1 and TRBJ2-1, with a possible D match to TRBD2 (6 bases). CDR3 length: 14 amino acids. From germline, CDR1 is DFQATT and CDR2 SNEGSKA (reference sequence).

At least ten counts were recorded for this clonotype. This chain connects TRBV3-1 to TRBJ2-3, with 8 positions matching TRBD2. Germline CDR1 and CDR2: LGHDT and YNNKEL (reference sequence). The CDR3 is 13 amino acids. The V and J ends lost 8 bases and 0 bases, in that order; junction bases with no gene match: 1. The CDR3 nucleotides are TGTGCCAGCCGGGAGGGCAGCACAGATACGCAGTATTTT. Encoded protein: CASREGSTDTQYF.

This clonotype was observed a handful of times. The genes are TRBV28 and TRBJ1-2; D is unclear. The germline V and J ends were trimmed by 2 bases and 4 bases, with 8 bases remaining between them. The CDR3 covers 13 residues. CDR1 and CDR2 from the germline V gene are MDHEN and SYDVKM. The CDR3, as DNA: TGTGCCAGCAGTTTACTCTGGGCCTATGGCTACACCTTC. It specifies CASSLLWAYGYTF.

This clonotype was seen at least ten times. The rearrangement joins TRBV11-2 to TRBJ2-5; TRBD1 might be the D (5 bases). Trimming removed 0 bases from V and 6 bases from J, with 11 bases in between. This CDR3 has 14 amino acids. Germline V lookup: CDR1 SGHAT, CDR2 FQNNGV. CDR3 in DNA: TGTGCCAGCAGCTTAGATAGGGGTGCAAAGACCCAGTACTTC. It is translated as CASSLDRGAKTQYF.

The chain couples TRBV27 to TRBJ2-5, with TRBD2 as a possible D gene (6 bases). This CDR3 spans 11 amino acids. The germline gives CDR1 MNHEY, CDR2 SMNVEV (reference sequence). The V and J ends lost 11 bases and 7 bases respectively, with 14 bases between them. The CDR3, as DNA: TGTGCCTCGCGTGGGGGGTGGACCCAGTACTTC. Residues: CASRGGWTQYF.

This clonotype has at least ten counts. The CDR3 DNA is TGTGCCAGCAGTCCGGGACTAGCGGGAGACGCCAAAAACATTCAGTACTTC. Amino acids: CASSPGLAGDAKNIQYF. The rearrangement links TRBV27 to TRBJ2-4; TRBD2 matches 14 bases. The V segment lost 5 bases and the J segment 1 base; nucleotides outside the gene matches: 4. The CDR3 loop spans 17 amino acids. Germline V CDR1 and CDR2: MNHEY, SMNVEV (reference sequence).

This clonotype has more than one count but fewer than ten. The J gene is TRBJ2-2, the V gene TRBV24-1; D is possibly TRBD1 (5 bases). This CDR3 contains 16 residues. The V gene lost 2 bases and the J gene lost 4 bases, with 13 bases spanning the gap. Germline V CDR1 and CDR2: KGHDR, SFDVKD. Written as DNA, the CDR3 is TGTGCCACCAGTGATTATACAGGTGTGAGCACCGGGGAGCTGTTTTTT. Its translation: CATSDYTGVSTGELFF.